This record looks at one TCR beta chain sequence and its context. Antigen unknown. These data originate in a study of monozygotic twins with inflammatory bowel disease. General study points: There was no way to distinguish the different T cell subtypes. Among IBD patients, TCRbeta diversity (inverse Simpson) was lower than in healthy co-twins.

Per TCR library, 3,500 to 4,000 ng of total RNA was used. UMIs bearing a 6-nucleotide sample barcode were added through template switching. Reprocessing the 5' RACE reads, TCRdb reports a single entry for every CDR3 protein and omits DNA. The table lists about 450,000 distinct CDR3 sequences. The CDR3 contains 14 residues. The germline CDR1 and CDR2 sequences are SNHLY and FYNNEI. The chain has TRBV2 and TRBJ2-3. The sequence was obtained from a human donor with ulcerative colitis or Crohn's disease, or a healthy co-twin of an affected twin (not recorded which). Sequenced material: blood. The CDR3 is CASKDSSATDTQYF.